A single sample gave rise to the 22 T cell receptor beta chains below, sequenced in a study of blood T cell repertoires in COVID-19. The protocol was immunoSEQ multiplex PCR, while the TCRdb copy is restricted to in-frame clones and leaves out a portion. Counted here are around 150,000 clones, approximately 84% occurring once; the ten biggest clones make up under 9.5%. The sample consisted of peripheral blood. The receptors originated from a woman older than 75 in a cohort sampled during active or convalescent COVID-19.

The chain recombines TRBV12-3 or TRBV12-4 with TRBJ1-2; D remains unclear. Trimming pared 2 bases from V and 8 bases from J, leaving 9 bases between. This CDR3 is built from 12 residues. The CDR3 DNA reads TGTGCCAGCAGTTTAAACAGTGCGGGCTACACCTTC. Translated: CASSLNSAGYTF.

The rearrangement joins TRBV6-5 to TRBJ1-3; unclear D gene. The V end was cut by 0 bases, the J end by 4 bases, with 7 bases between. Germline assignment: CDR1 MNHEY and CDR2 SVGAGI. The CDR3 sequence is 14 residues long. The CDR3 nucleotides are TGTGCCAGCAGTTACTCGTGGCAGGGAAACACCATATATTTT. Protein: CASSYSWQGNTIYF.

The chain is built from TRBV11-2 and TRBJ2-7; TRBD2 agrees at 12 bases. The CDR3 loop spans 14 amino acids. Germline V CDR1 and CDR2: SGHAT, FQNNGV. J was trimmed by 3 bases and V by 5 bases; bases with no gene match: 2. The CDR3 loop is CASSPGLAGYEQYF. In DNA form, the CDR3 reads TGTGCCAGCAGCCCGGGACTAGCGGGCTACGAGCAGTACTTC.

V gene TRBV6-6 combines with J gene TRBJ2-1; D uncertain. Trimming cost V 0 bases and J 4 bases, with 7 bases left between them. The CDR3 length is 14 residues. The germline V gene has CDR1 MNHNY and CDR2 SVGAGI (reference sequence). DNA for the CDR3: TGTGCCAGCAGTTACTCGGTAGATTACAATGAGCAGTTCTTC. Translation: CASSYSVDYNEQFF.

This chain joins TRBV5-4 and TRBJ1-2; no clear D. Trimming shortened V by 2 bases and J by 3 bases, and 11 bases separated the two germline ends. The CDR3 totals 14 residues. In germline, CDR1 is SGHNT, CDR2 YYREEE (reference sequence). The CDR3 DNA is TGTGCCAGCAGCTTAGGGCCCGGGGACTATGGCTACACCTTC. Amino acid sequence: CASSLGPGDYGYTF.

The V and J genes are TRBV7-2 and TRBJ2-5; TRBD2 agrees at 13 bases. In germline, CDR1 is SGHTA, CDR2 FQGNSA. This CDR3 is 19 amino acids long. The V gene end was trimmed by 0 bases and the J gene end by 7 bases; junction bases not matched to a gene: 14. CDR3 nucleotide sequence: TGTGCCAGCAGCTTAGCGACAGGACTAGCGGGGGCCCGGGGGGGGACCCAGTACTTC. Protein sequence: CASSLATGLAGARGGTQYF.

The gene calls are TRBV5-4 and TRBJ2-2; the D is unclear. The ends were cut back, 1 base at V and 4 bases at J, with 8 bases in the middle. In germline, CDR1 is SGHNT, CDR2 YYREEE (reference sequence). CDR3 length: 14 residues. CDR3 protein: CASSLLEATGELFF. CDR3 DNA: TGTGCCAGCAGCTTGCTAGAGGCCACCGGGGAGCTGTTTTTT.

This rearrangement joins TRBV3-1 (or the pseudogene TRBV3-2) to TRBJ2-5, with 8 bases fitting TRBD1. V shed 3 bases and J 5 bases; nucleotides not matched to a gene: 5. The CDR3 loop spans 14 amino acids. Germline values: CDR1 LGHDT, CDR2 YNNKEL (reference sequence). DNA for the CDR3: TGTGCCAGCAGCCAGCGGACAGGGAGGGAGACCCAGTACTTC. Translating it yields CASSQRTGRETQYF.

This clone turned up a few times. The genes are TRBV10-3 and TRBJ1-6; 9 nucleotides agree with TRBD1. Looked up from germline, CDR1 is ENHRY and CDR2 is SYGVKD. The CDR3 loop spans 15 amino acids. V trimming: 3 bases; J trimming: 9 bases; junction bases outside the gene matches: 6. CDR3 in DNA: TGTGCCATCAGTGAAGGGACAGGGTCACGTTCACCCCTCCACTTT. Translated: CAISEGTGSRSPLHF.

This chain connects TRBV7-9 to TRBJ1-2; perhaps TRBD1 as D (6 bases). V lost 5 bases and J lost 4, with 14 bases in between. CDR3 size: 14 residues. The germline V gene has CDR1 SEHNR and CDR2 FQNEAQ (reference sequence). The CDR3 DNA follows: TGTGCCAGCAGCCCGGGAGGGGGGCGCTATGGCTACACCTTC. This sequence encodes CASSPGGGRYGYTF.

The rearrangement uses TRBV7-9 and TRBJ1-5, with 8 bases fitting TRBD1. The germline V gene has CDR1 SEHNR and CDR2 FQNEAQ (reference sequence). The V gene end was trimmed by 5 bases and the J gene end by 12 bases; junction bases not matched to a gene: 9. There are 13 residues in the CDR3. This CDR3 reads CASSDTDRGGQHF. CDR3 in DNA: TGTGCCAGCAGCGACACCGACAGGGGCGGCCAGCATTTT.

The V and J genes are TRBV27 and TRBJ1-1; no firm D call. The V and J ends lost 6 bases and 5 bases respectively, with 16 bases between them. Germline lookup yields CDR1 MNHEY and CDR2 SMNVEV (reference sequence). The CDR3 is 14 residues long. CDR3 in amino acids: CASRRKPGGTEAFF. DNA for the CDR3: TGTGCCAGCAGACGCAAACCGGGCGGGACTGAAGCTTTCTTT.

The chain joins TRBV19 to TRBJ1-3, with D perhaps matching TRBD1 (6 bases). Germline-derived CDR1 and CDR2 are LNHDA and SQIVND (reference sequence). This CDR3 has 15 amino acids. Trimming removed 5 bases from V and 14 bases from J, with 25 bases in between. The CDR3 DNA reads TGTGCCAGTAGTTCAGCCGGGACATCGAATCTTCGTCTATATTTT. The encoded protein is CASSSAGTSNLRLYF.

The chain recombines TRBV4-1 with TRBJ1-1; 7 bases line up with TRBD1. This CDR3 is 14 amino acids long. Germline-derived CDR1 and CDR2 are MGHRA and YSYEKL. V gave up 5 bases and J gave up 0 bases; unmatched junction bases: 3. The CDR3 nucleotides are TGCGCCAGCAGCAGGGGGCGCGTGAACACTGAAGCTTTCTTT. This translates into CASSRGRVNTEAFF.

This clone was picked up one time. The CDR3 sequence is CASSQTSGGPGSYNEQFF. CDR3 in DNA: TGTGCCAGCAGCCAGACTAGCGGGGGGCCCGGGTCCTACAATGAGCAGTTCTTC. The chain has TRBV7-9 and TRBJ2-1, with 13 bases lining up with TRBD2. CDR1 and CDR2 (germline): SEHNR, FQNEAQ (reference sequence). The length of the CDR3 is 18 residues. V was clipped by 5 bases and J by 1 base; unmatched bases: 8.

The chain links TRBV6-5 to TRBJ1-5; TRBD1 agrees at 7 bases. The CDR3 has 14 amino acids. Looked up from germline, CDR1 is MNHEY and CDR2 is SVGAGI. The junction had 5 bases not matched to a gene; V was cut back by 6 bases and J by 3 bases. DNA for the CDR3: TGTGCCAGCAGCCCGACAGGGAACAATCAGCCCCAGCATTTT. Its protein product is CASSPTGNNQPQHF.

The rearrangement links TRBV6-2 or TRBV6-3 to TRBJ1-1; D may be TRBD1 (6 bases). Looked up from germline, CDR1 is MNHEY and CDR2 is SVGEGT. This CDR3 contains 14 residues. V shed 5 bases and J shed 3 bases, with 13 bases lying between them. CDR3 sequence: CASSTGYTDTEAFF. Here the CDR3 DNA reads TGTGCCAGCAGTACAGGGTACACTGACACTGAAGCTTTCTTT.

This chain uses TRBV7-8 with TRBJ2-7; no firm D call. This CDR3 is built from 11 residues. CDR1 and CDR2 from the germline V gene are SGHVS and FQNEAQ. The V and J ends lost 5 bases and 3 bases respectively, with 5 bases between them. DNA of the CDR3: TGTGCCAGCAGCCCCGGCTACGAGCAGTACGTC. Amino acid sequence: CASSPGYEQYV.

J is TRBJ1-5 and V is TRBV5-1, with unresolved D. The germline V gene has CDR1 SGHRS and CDR2 YFSETQ. The length of the CDR3 is 13 residues. With 1 base removed from V and 0 bases from J, the gap between germline ends came to 2 bases. The chain's CDR3 is CASSLYSNQPQHF. CDR3 bases: TGCGCCAGCAGCTTGTATAGCAATCAGCCCCAGCATTTT.

The count of this clone is one. Germline is not matched at one junction end, which may reflect a read error. The chain links TRBV30 to TRBJ2-3; 8 bases map to TRBD1. The CDR3 has 15 amino acids. In germline, CDR1 is GTSNPN, CDR2 SVGIG (reference sequence). The CDR3 is CALLNRNMGTGTQYF. The CDR3 DNA reads TGTGCCCTACTAAACCGAAATATGGGGACAGGTACGCAGTATTTT.

V and J are TRBV19 and TRBJ1-2, with a possible D match to TRBD1 (5 bases). CDR1 is LNHDA and CDR2 is SQIVND in the germline V gene (reference sequence). The V end lost 7 bases, the J end lost 3 bases, and 24 bases lay between the germline ends. The CDR3 has 17 residues. CDR3 in DNA: TGTGCCAGTATTGACCGCCTGGGGCGGCCTACTCACTATGGCTACACCTTC. This codes for CASIDRLGRPTHYGYTF.

The V call is TRBV7-8, the J call TRBJ1-5, with D tentatively TRBD1 (5 bases). This CDR3 has 15 residues. V lost 7 bases to trimming and J lost 7 bases, with 20 bases between them. The germline gives CDR1 SGHVS, CDR2 FQNEAQ. CDR3: CASTPGLGASQPQHF. In DNA, the CDR3 is TGTGCCAGCACCCCGGGACTCGGAGCGTCCCAGCCCCAGCATTTT.